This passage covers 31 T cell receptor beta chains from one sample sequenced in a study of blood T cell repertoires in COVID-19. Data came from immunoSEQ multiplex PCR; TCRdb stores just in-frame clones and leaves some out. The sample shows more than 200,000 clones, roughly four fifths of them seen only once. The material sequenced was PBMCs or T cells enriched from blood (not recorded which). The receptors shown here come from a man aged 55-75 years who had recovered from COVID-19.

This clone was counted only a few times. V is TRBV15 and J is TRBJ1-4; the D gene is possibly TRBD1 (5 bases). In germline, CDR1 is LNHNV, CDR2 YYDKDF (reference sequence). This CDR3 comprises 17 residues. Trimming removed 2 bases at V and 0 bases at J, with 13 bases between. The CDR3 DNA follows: TGTGCCACCAGCAGAACCCGGACACCTGCAACTAATGAAAAACTGTTTTTT. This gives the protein CATSRTRTPATNEKLFF.

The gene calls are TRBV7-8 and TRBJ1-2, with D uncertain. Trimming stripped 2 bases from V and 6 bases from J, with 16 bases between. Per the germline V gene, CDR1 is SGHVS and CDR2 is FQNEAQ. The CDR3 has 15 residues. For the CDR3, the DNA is TGTGCCAGCAGCTTACTAAACCCGGGGTACCATGGCTACACCTTC. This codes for CASSLLNPGYHGYTF.

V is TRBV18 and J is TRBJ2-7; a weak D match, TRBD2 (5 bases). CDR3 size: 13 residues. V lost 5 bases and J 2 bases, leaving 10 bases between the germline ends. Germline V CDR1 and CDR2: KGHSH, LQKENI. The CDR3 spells CASSSDWAYEQYF. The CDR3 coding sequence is TGTGCCAGCTCATCGGACTGGGCCTACGAGCAGTACTTC.

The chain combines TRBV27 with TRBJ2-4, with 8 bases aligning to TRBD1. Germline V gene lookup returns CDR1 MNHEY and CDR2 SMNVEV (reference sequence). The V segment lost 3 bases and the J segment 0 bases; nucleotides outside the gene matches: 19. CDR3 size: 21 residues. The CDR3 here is CASSFSRNNRGSKKAKNIQYF. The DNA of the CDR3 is TGTGCCAGCAGTTTCTCCCGCAACAACAGGGGGTCCAAGAAAGCCAAAAACATTCAGTACTTC.

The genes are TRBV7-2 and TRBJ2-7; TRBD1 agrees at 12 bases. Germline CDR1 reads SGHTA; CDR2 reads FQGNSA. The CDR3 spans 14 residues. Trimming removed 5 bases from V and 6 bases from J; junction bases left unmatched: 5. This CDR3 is CASSKGQGAREQYF. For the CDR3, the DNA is TGTGCCAGCAGCAAGGGACAGGGGGCACGCGAGCAGTACTTC.

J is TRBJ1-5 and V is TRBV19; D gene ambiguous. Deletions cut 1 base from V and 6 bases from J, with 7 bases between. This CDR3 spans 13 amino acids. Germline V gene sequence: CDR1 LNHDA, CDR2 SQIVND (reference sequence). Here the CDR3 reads CASSIARLQPQHF. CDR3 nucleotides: TGTGCCAGTAGTATAGCCAGGCTTCAGCCCCAGCATTTT.

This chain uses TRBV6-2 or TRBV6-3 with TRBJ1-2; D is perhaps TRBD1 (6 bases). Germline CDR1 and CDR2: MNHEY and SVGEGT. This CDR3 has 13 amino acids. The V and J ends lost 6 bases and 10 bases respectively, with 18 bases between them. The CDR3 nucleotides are TGTGCCAGCAGCCCGGGGACATCTAATATCTACACCTTC. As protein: CASSPGTSNIYTF.

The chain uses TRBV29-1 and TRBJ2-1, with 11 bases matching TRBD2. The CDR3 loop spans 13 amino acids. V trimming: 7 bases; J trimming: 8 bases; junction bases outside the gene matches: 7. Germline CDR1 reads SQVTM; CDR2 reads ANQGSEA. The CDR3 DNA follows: TGCAGCGCCCTAGCGGGGGGCATCGATGAGCAGTTCTTC. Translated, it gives CSALAGGIDEQFF.

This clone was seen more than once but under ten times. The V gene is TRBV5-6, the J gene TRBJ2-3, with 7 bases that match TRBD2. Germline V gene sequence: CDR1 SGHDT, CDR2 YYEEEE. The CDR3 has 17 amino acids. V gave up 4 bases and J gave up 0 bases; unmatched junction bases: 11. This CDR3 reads CASSGRGRGFSTDTQYF. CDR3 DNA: TGTGCCAGCAGCGGACGGGGGAGGGGTTTTAGCACAGATACGCAGTATTTT. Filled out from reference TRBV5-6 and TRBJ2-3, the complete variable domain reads DAGVTQSPTHLIKTRGQQVTLRCSPKSGHDTVSWYQQALGQGPQFIFQYYEEEERQRGNFPDRFSGHQFPNYSSELNVNALLLGDSALYLCASSGRGRGFSTDTQYFGPGTRLTVL.

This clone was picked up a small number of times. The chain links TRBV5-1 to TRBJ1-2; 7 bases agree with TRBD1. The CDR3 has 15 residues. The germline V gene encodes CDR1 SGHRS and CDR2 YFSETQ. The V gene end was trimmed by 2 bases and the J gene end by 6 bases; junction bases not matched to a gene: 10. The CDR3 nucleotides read TGCGCCAGCAGCTTACTTCAGACAGGGAATGATGGCTACACCTTC. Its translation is CASSLLQTGNDGYTF. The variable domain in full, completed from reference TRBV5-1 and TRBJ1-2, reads KAGVTQTPRYLIKTRGQQVTLSCSPISGHRSVSWYQQTPGQGLQFLFEYFSETQRNKGNFPGRFSGRQFSNSRSEMNVSTLELGDSALYLCASSLLQTGNDGYTFGSGTRLTVV.

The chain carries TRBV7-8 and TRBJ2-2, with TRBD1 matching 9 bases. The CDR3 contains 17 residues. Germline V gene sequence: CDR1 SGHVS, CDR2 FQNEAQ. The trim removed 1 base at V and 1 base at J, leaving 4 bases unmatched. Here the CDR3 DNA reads TGTGCCAGCAGCTTAGGTCGGGGACAGGGGAACACCGGGGAGCTGTTTTTT. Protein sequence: CASSLGRGQGNTGELFF.

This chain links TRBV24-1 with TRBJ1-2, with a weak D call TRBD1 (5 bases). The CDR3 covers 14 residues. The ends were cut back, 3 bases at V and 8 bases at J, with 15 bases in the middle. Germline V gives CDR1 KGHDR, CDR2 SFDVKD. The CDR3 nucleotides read TGTGCCACCAGTGATGAGCGCAGGGATCACGGCTACACCTTC. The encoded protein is CATSDERRDHGYTF.

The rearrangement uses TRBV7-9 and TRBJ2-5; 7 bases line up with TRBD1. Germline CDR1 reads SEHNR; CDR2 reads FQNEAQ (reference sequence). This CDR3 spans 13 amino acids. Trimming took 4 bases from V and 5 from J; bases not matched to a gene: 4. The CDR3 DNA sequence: TGTGCCAGCAGCTCTGGACAGGTTGAGACCCAGTACTTC. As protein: CASSSGQVETQYF.

The CDR3 sequence: CASSFGGRGGTQYF. In nucleotides, the CDR3 is TGTGCCAGCAGCTTTGGGGGGCGCGGGGGGACCCAGTACTTC. The chain carries TRBV7-9 and TRBJ2-5; tentatively, D is TRBD2 (7 bases). Germline V gene lookup returns CDR1 SEHNR and CDR2 FQNEAQ (reference sequence). Trimming took off 3 bases at V and 7 bases at J, with 15 bases between the two ends. This CDR3 has 14 amino acids.

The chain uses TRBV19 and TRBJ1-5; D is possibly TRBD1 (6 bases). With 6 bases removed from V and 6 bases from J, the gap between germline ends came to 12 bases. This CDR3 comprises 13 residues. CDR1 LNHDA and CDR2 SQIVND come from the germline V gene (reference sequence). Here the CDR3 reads CASRKQGLQPQHF. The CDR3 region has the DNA TGTGCCAGTAGAAAACAGGGTCTTCAGCCCCAGCATTTT.

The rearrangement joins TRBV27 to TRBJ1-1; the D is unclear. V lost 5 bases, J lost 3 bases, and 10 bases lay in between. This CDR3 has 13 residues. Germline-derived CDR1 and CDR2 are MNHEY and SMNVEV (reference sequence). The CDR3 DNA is TGTGCCAGCAGTAATACGGTTTACACTGAAGCTTTCTTT. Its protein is CASSNTVYTEAFF.

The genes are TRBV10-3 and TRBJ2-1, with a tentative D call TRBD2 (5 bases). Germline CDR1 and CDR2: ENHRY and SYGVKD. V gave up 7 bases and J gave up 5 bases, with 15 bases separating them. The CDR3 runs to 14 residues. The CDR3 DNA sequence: TGTGCCATCAATAAAGGGCAGGAGGACAATGAGCAGTTCTTC. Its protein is CAINKGQEDNEQFF.

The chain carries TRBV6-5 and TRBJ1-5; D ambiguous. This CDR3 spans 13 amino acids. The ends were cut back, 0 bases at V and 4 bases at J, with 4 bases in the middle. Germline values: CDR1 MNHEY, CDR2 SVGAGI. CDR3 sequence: CASSYSSNQPQHF. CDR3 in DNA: TGTGCCAGCAGTTACTCTTCTAATCAGCCCCAGCATTTT.

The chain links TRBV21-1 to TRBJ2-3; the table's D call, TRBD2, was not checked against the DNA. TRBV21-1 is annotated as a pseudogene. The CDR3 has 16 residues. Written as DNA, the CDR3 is TGTGCCAGACCTGGTATAGCGGGGGGGCCCACAGATACGCAGTATTTT. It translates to CARPGIAGGPTDTQYF.

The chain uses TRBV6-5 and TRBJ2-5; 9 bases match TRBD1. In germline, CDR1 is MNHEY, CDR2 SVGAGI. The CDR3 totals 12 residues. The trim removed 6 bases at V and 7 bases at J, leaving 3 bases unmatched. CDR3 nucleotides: TGTGCCAGCAGAACGACAGGGGGGACCCAGTACTTC. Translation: CASRTTGGTQYF.

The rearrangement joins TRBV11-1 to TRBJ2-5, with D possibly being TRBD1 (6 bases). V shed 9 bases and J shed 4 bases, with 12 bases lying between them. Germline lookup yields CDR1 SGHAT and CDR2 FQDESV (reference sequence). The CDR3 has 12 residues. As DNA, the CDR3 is TGTGCCAGTGTGGGCAGGGGAGAGACCCAGTACTTC. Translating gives CASVGRGETQYF.

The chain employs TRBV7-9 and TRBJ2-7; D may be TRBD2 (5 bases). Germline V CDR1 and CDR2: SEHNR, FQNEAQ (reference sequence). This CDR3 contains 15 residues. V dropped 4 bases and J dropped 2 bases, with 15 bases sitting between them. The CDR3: CASSSSGEIPYEQYF. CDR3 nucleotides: TGTGCCAGCAGCTCCAGTGGGGAGATACCCTACGAGCAGTACTTC.

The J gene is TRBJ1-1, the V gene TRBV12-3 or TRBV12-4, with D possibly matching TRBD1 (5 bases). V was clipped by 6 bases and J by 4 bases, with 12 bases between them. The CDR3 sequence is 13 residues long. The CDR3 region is CASRSPGPTEAFF. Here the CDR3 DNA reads TGTGCCAGCAGGTCTCCAGGGCCCACTGAAGCTTTCTTT.

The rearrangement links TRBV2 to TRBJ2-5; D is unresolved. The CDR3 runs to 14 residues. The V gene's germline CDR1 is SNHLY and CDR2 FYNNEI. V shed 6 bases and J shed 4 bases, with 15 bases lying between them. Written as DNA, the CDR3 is TGTGCCAGCAGGCTCACACCCCTTCGAGAGACCCAGTACTTC. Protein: CASRLTPLRETQYF.

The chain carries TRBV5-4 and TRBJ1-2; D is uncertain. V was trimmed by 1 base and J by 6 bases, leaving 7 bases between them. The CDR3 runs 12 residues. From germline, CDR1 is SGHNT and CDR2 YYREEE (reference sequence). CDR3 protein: CASSLQRDGYTF. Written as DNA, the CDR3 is TGTGCCAGCAGCTTGCAGAGGGATGGCTACACCTTC.

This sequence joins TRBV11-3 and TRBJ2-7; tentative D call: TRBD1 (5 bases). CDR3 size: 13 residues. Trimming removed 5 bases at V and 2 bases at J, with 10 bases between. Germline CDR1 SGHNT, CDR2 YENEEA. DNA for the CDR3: TGTGCCAGCAGCCTCTCAGGGCCCTACGAGCAGTACTTC. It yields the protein CASSLSGPYEQYF.

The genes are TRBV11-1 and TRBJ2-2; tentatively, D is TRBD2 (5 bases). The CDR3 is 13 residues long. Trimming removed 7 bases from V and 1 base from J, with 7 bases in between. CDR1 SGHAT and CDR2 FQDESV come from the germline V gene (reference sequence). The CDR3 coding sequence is TGTGCCAGCACCGGAGGGAACACCGGGGAGCTGTTTTTT. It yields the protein CASTGGNTGELFF.

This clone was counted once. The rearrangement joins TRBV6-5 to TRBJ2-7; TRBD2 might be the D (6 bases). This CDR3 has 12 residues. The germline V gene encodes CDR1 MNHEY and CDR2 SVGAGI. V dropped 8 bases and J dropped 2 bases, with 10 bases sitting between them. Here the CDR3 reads CASGGSPYEQYF. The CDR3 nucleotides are TGTGCCAGCGGGGGGAGTCCCTACGAGCAGTACTTC.

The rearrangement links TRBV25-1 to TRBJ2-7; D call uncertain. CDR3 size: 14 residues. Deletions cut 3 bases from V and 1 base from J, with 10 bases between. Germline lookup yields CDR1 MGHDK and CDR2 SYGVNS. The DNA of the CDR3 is TGTGCCAGCAGTGACTGGTCAGGTTCCTACGAGCAGTACTTC. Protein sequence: CASSDWSGSYEQYF.

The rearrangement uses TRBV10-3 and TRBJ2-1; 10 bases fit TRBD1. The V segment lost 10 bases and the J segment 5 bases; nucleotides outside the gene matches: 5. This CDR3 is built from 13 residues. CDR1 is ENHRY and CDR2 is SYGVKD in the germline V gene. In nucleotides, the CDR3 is TGTGCCAGCTCCGGGACAGGGGACAATGAGCAGTTCTTC. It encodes CASSGTGDNEQFF.

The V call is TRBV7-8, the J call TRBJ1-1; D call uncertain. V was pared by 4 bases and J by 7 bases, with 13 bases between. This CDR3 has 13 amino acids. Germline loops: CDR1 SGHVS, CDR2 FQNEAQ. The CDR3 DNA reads TGTGCCAGCAGCTCTAGCCCCACATATGAAGCTTTCTTT. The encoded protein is CASSSSPTYEAFF.